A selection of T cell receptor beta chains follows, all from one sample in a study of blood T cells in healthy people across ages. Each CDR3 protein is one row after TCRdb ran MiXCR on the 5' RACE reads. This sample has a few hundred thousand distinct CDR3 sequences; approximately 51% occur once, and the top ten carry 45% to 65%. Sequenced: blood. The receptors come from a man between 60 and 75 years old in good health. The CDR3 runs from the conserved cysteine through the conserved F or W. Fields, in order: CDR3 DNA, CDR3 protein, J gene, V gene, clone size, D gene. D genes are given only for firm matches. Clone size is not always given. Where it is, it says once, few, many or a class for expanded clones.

TGCAGTGCCATACAGGGTCTGGGCGAGCAGTACTTC,CSAIQGLGEQYF,TRBJ2-7,TRBV20-1,.,.
TGTGCCAGCAGGTTAAATACACCCCTAGCCTATGGCTACACCTTC,CASRLNTPLAYGYTF,TRBJ1-2,TRBV7-2,few,.
TGCAGTGCTAGGGAGGGGGCTACTGAAGCTTTCTTT,CSAREGATEAFF,TRBJ1-1,TRBV20-1,.,TRBD1
TGTGCCAGTGGACCGGACGCCTCCACAGATACGCAGTATTTT,CASGPDASTDTQYF,TRBJ2-3,TRBV7-3,.,.
TGCGCCAGCAGCCAAGGGCCCTCTAGGGATACGCAGTATTTT,CASSQGPSRDTQYF,TRBJ2-3,TRBV4-1,many,.
TGTGCCAGCAGCCAACTAGCGGGGGTCACTCGAGGTACGCAGTATTTT,CASSQLAGVTRGTQYF,TRBJ2-3,TRBV6-6,.,TRBD2
TGCAGTGCTCAACGCTTAGGGGACCCCTACGAGCAGTACTTC,CSAQRLGDPYEQYF,TRBJ2-7,TRBV20-1,few,.
TGTGCCAGCAGCCACGGGGCGCGCGGAGCTTACAATGAGCAGTTCTTC,CASSHGARGAYNEQFF,TRBJ2-1,TRBV3-1,once,.
TGTGCCAGCAGTATCACCTCGAACACTGAAGCTTTCTTT,CASSITSNTEAFF,TRBJ1-1,TRBV7-2,.,.
TGTGCCAGCAGTAACGACGTCCGTAGGGCTACGCAGTATTTT,CASSNDVRRATQYF,TRBJ2-3,TRBV11-2,few,.
TGTGCCAGCAGGGTTGGCAATGAGCAGTTCTTC,CASRVGNEQFF,TRBJ2-1,TRBV7-2,few,.
TGTGCCAGCAGTCTGCGACAGGGACCTAGCGAGCAGTACTTC,CASSLRQGPSEQYF,TRBJ2-7,TRBV6-5,.,TRBD1
TGTGCCAGCAGCTTAGTAGCGGGAGGGTTAGATACGCAGTATTTT,CASSLVAGGLDTQYF,TRBJ2-3,TRBV7-2,.,TRBD2
TGTGCCAGCAGCCTGGGACTAGCCCCCGAGCAGTACTTC,CASSLGLAPEQYF,TRBJ2-7,TRBV7-2,few,TRBD2
TGTGCCAGCAGCTTATCGTCGGGAGGGGGAGAGACCCAGTACTTC,CASSLSSGGGETQYF,TRBJ2-5,TRBV7-8,few,TRBD2
TGTGCCAGCAGGGGCACGACAGAGCAGTTCTTC,CASRGTTEQFF,TRBJ2-1,TRBV6-5,.,.
TGTGCCAGCAGTTTATCGCGGGGCGGCTACGAGCAGTACTTC,CASSLSRGGYEQYF,TRBJ2-7,TRBV27,few,.
TGTGCCAGCTCCGGGGGTAATACGCAGTATTTT,CASSGGNTQYF,TRBJ2-3,TRBV6-5,.,.
TGTGCCAGCAGTTTGACCCCAGGGGGGGCAGATACGCAGTATTTT,CASSLTPGGADTQYF,TRBJ2-3,TRBV27,.,.
TGTGCCAGCAGCACCACACCGGGAGACAAGGAGACCCAGTACTTC,CASSTTPGDKETQYF,TRBJ2-5,TRBV7-9,.,.
TGTGCCAGCAGCCAAAAGGGAGTCGAAAAACTGTTTTTT,CASSQKGVEKLFF,TRBJ1-4,TRBV3-1,.,.
TGTGCCTGGAGGGATACACACAAGGGACTAGCGCAAGAGACCCAGTACTTC,CAWRDTHKGLAQETQYF,TRBJ2-5,TRBV30,.,TRBD2
TGTGCCAGCAGCTCCGGGGGGCATAGCACAGATACGCAGTATTTT,CASSSGGHSTDTQYF,TRBJ2-3,TRBV7-2,.,.
TGTGCCAGCTCACCAACGACAGGGAGTCGAGGAGAGCAGTACTTC,CASSPTTGSRGEQYF,TRBJ2-7,TRBV18,.,TRBD1
TGTGCCAGCATCCGCGGGAGGTACGCCGGGGAGCTGTTTTTT,CASIRGRYAGELFF,TRBJ2-2,TRBV6-2/TRBV6-3,.,TRBD2
TGTGCCAGCTCGGGGGTTGAGACCCAGTACTTC,CASSGVETQYF,TRBJ2-5,TRBV18,.,.
TGTGCCAGCAGCTTTAGCGGGGGGGCGGCAGATACGCAGTATTTT,CASSFSGGAADTQYF,TRBJ2-3,TRBV7-2,.,TRBD2
TGCAGCGTTGAAGGGGGCGGTGAGACCCAGTACTTC,CSVEGGGETQYF,TRBJ2-5,TRBV29-1,.,.
TGTGCCACCAGCAGAGTTGAGGGGAGGGGAGAGGAGACCCAGTACTTC,CATSRVEGRGEETQYF,TRBJ2-5,TRBV15,.,TRBD2
TGCAGTGCTGAACTGGGGATCCACGAGCAGTACTTC,CSAELGIHEQYF,TRBJ2-7,TRBV20-1,.,.
TGCAGCGTTGGGTGGCTAGCGGGAGGAGATGAACAGTTCTTC,CSVGWLAGGDEQFF,TRBJ2-1,TRBV29-1,.,TRBD2
TGCGCCTGCAGCAGGCGGGGCCCCAACTATGAGCAGTACTTC,CACSRRGPNYEQYF,TRBJ2-4,TRBV5-1,.,.
TGTGCCAGCAGAATACAGGGAGCAATAGGTGGCTACACCTTC,CASRIQGAIGGYTF,TRBJ1-2,TRBV28,.,.
TGTGCCAGCAGCCACCCCGGACTCATAGATACGCAGTATTTT,CASSHPGLIDTQYF,TRBJ2-3,TRBV6-2/TRBV6-3,.,.
TGTGCCAGCAGCTTAGAACGAGCGGGGAGCTCCTACGAGCAGTACTTC,CASSLERAGSSYEQYF,TRBJ2-7,TRBV7-2,.,TRBD2
TGTGCCAGTAATCGAGAAACCGACACTGAAGCTTTCTTT,CASNRETDTEAFF,TRBJ1-1,TRBV19,few,.
TGCAGTGCTCGTCGGACTAGCGGAGCCCTGGGGACCCAGTACTTC,CSARRTSGALGTQYF,TRBJ2-5,TRBV20-1,.,TRBD2
TGTGCCAGCAGTACAGGACTGAACACCGGGGAGCTGTTTTTT,CASSTGLNTGELFF,TRBJ2-2,TRBV12-3/TRBV12-4,.,.
TGTGCCAGCAGTGACTCGAACACTGAAGCTTTCTTT,CASSDSNTEAFF,TRBJ1-1,TRBV2,once,.
TGTGCCACCCAGGGGGGGAAAAATTCACCCCTCCACTTT,CATQGGKNSPLHF,TRBJ1-6,TRBV30,.,TRBD1
TGTGCCAGCAGCCGGCTAGCGGGGGGCCGAAATGACGAGCAGTACTTC,CASSRLAGGRNDEQYF,TRBJ2-7,TRBV7-9,.,TRBD2
TGCAGTGCTAGAGCGACAGGACCGAACACTGAAGCTTTCTTT,CSARATGPNTEAFF,TRBJ1-1,TRBV20-1,.,.
TGTGCCAGCGCCGGGGGGGGACGCACAGATACGCAGTATTTT,CASAGGGRTDTQYF,TRBJ2-3,TRBV7-2,few,TRBD2
TGTGCCTGGAGCGCGGGACTAGCGGCAGATACGCAGTATTTT,CAWSAGLAADTQYF,TRBJ2-3,TRBV30,.,TRBD2
TGTGCCAGCAGTGAAGTGCGGCTACTAGCGGGGGGGCCCCAAGAGACCCAGTACTTC,CASSEVRLLAGGPQETQYF,TRBJ2-5,TRBV2,.,TRBD2
TGTGCCAGCAGTGACAGGCGGCCAGGGGGGCCCTACGAGCAGTACTTC,CASSDRRPGGPYEQYF,TRBJ2-7,TRBV6-4,.,.
TGCAGCGCCGGAGGGACAGGGGCTCCCTACGAGCAGTACTTC,CSAGGTGAPYEQYF,TRBJ2-7,TRBV29-1,few,TRBD1